The source of this T cell receptor beta chain is a study of blood T cells in healthy people across ages. Study-level points and caveats: Conclusively comparing naive with antigen-experienced cells was impossible with unsorted PBMCs. Observed TCR beta diversity per million T cells went down as age went up. This fall followed a roughly linear course with age.

Alongside a J-beta primer mix, a sample-barcoded 5' primer served in a second PCR lasting roughly 6 to 12 cycles. Paired-end reads containing CDR3 totaled no fewer than 3 million for each sample. TCRdb re-derived calls from the 5' RACE reads in MiXCR, one entry per CDR3 protein. Among about 1,400,000 distinct CDR3 sequences listed, around 55% were seen once. The authors drew about 10 milliliters of peripheral blood from each donor. This clonotype was counted between two and nine times. Its antigen is not identified. The trim removed 0 bases at V and 2 bases at J, leaving 3 bases unmatched. Looked up from germline, CDR1 is MNHEY and CDR2 is SMNVEV (reference sequence). The CDR3 runs to 16 residues.

The TCR comes from a man aged 18 to 30 in good health. The chain uses TRBV27 and TRBJ2-3; TRBD2 agrees at 9 bases. Source material: blood. Here the CDR3 reads CASSLSSGSSTDTQYF. The CDR3 bases are TGTGCCAGCAGTTTATCTAGCGGGAGCTCCACAGATACGCAGTATTTT.